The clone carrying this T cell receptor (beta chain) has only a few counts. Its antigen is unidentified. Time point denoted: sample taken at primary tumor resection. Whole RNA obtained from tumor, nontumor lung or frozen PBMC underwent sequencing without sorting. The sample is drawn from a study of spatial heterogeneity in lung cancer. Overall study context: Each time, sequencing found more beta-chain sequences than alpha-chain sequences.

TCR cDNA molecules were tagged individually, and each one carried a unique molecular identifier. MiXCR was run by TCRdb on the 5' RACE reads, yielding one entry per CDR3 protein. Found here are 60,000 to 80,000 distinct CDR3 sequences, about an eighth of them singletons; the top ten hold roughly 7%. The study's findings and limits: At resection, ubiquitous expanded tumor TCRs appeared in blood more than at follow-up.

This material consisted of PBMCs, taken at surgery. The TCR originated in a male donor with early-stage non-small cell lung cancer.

CDR3 in amino acids: CSARGTPREAFF. CDR3 in DNA: TGCAGTGCTAGGGGGACCCCCAGGGAAGCTTTCTTT. The J gene is TRBJ1-1, the V gene TRBV20-1; a possible D gene is TRBD1 (5 bases). The CDR3 is 12 amino acids. V was clipped by 3 bases and J by 8 bases, with 13 bases between them. The V gene's germline CDR1 is DFQATT and CDR2 SNEGSKA (reference sequence).